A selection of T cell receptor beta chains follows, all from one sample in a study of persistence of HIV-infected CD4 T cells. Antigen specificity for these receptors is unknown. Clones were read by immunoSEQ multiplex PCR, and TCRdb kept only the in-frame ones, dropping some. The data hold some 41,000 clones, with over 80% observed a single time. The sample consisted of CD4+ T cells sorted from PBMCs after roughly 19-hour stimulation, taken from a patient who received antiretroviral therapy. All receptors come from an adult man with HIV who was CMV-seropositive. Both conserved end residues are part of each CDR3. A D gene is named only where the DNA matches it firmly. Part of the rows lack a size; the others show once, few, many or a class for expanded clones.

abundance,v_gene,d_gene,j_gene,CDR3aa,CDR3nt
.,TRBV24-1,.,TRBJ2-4,CATTPGGRSFENIQYF,TGTGCCACCACCCCCGGCGGGCGGAGCTTCGAAAACATTCAGTACTTC
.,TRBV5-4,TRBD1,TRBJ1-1,CASSLGRGQRNTEAFF,TGTGCCAGCAGCTTGGGGAGGGGACAGCGGAACACTGAAGCTTTCTTT
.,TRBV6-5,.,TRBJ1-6,CASSYSVYGSPLHF,TGTGCCAGCAGTTATTCTGTATACGGTTCACCCCTCCACTTT
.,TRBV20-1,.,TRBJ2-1,CSAGTYNEQFF,TGCAGTGCCGGGACCTACAATGAGCAGTTCTTC
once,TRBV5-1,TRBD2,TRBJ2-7,CASSLAVGTSGVHEQYF,TGCGCCAGCAGCTTGGCGGTTGGGACTAGCGGGGTCCACGAGCAGTACTTC
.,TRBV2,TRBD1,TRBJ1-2,CASSDGTGGNYGYTF,TGTGCCAGCAGTGATGGAACAGGGGGGAACTATGGCTACACCTTC
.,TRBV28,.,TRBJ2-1,CASSGQSSYNEQFF,TGTGCCAGCAGTGGCCAGAGCTCCTACAATGAGCAGTTCTTC
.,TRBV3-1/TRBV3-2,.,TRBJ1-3,CASSLRQSGNTIYF,TGTGCCAGCAGCTTGCGGCAGTCCGGAAACACCATATATTTT
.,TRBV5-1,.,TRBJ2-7,CASRTEGYEQYF,TGCGCCAGCAGAACGGAGGGGTACGAGCAGTACTTC
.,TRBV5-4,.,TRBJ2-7,CASSLGPLEAEQYF,TGTGCCAGCAGCTTGGGGCCACTCGAAGCCGAGCAGTACTTC
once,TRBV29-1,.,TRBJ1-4,CSVGRTNEKLFF,TGCAGCGTTGGTAGAACTAATGAAAAACTGTTTTTT
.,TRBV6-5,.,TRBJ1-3,CASSYTGAGNTIYF,TGTGCCAGCAGTTACACGGGGGCTGGAAACACCATATATTTT
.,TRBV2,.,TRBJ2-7,CASSVPPAGAEQYF,TGTGCCAGCAGTGTCCCCCCCGCAGGGGCCGAGCAGTACTTC
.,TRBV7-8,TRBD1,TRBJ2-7,CASSLGDRTYEQYF,TGTGCCAGCAGCTTGGGGGACAGAACCTACGAGCAGTACTTC
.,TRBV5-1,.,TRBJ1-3,CASSLEVTGNTIYF,TGCGCCAGCAGCTTAGAAGTAACTGGAAACACCATATATTTT
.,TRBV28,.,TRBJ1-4,CASRRGLFNEKLFF,TGTGCCAGCAGACGGGGACTGTTTAATGAAAAACTGTTTTTT
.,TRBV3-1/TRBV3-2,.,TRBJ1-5,CASSQGDIRDFQAQHF,TGTGCCAGCAGCCAAGGGGACATTAGGGACTTTCAGGCCCAGCATTTT
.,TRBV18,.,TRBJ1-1,CASSPGTHSNTEAFF,TGTGCCAGCTCACCAGGGACCCACTCGAACACTGAAGCTTTCTTT
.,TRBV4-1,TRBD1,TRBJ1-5,CASSPQGLNQPQHF,TGCGCCAGCAGTCCACAGGGGCTTAATCAGCCCCAGCATTTT
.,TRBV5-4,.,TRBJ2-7,CASSLVGQGNYEQYF,TGTGCCAGCAGCTTGGTCGGTCAGGGAAACTACGAGCAGTACTTC
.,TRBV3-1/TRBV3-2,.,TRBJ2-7,CASSPMVKGGAYEQYF,TGTGCCAGCAGCCCTATGGTGAAGGGAGGTGCCTACGAGCAGTACTTC
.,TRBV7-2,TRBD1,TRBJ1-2,CASTDLTGEYGYTF,TGTGCCAGCACCGACTTAACAGGGGAGTATGGCTACACCTTC
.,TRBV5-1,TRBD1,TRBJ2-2,CASSWGQVNTGELFF,TGCGCCAGCAGCTGGGGACAGGTGAACACCGGGGAGCTGTTTTTT
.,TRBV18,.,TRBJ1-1,CASSPQGQNTEAFF,TGTGCCAGCTCACCCCAGGGGCAAAACACTGAAGCTTTCTTT
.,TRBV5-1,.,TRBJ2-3,CASSLEGPTDTQYF,TGCGCCAGCAGCTTGGAGGGGCCAACAGATACGCAGTATTTT
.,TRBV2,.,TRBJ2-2,CASSMAFPTTGELFF,TGTGCCAGCAGTATGGCCTTCCCGACCACCGGGGAGCTGTTTTTT
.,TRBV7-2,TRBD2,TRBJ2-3,CASSQNPGLAGGSGTQYF,TGTGCCAGCAGCCAGAACCCGGGACTAGCGGGGGGCTCTGGGACGCAGTATTTT
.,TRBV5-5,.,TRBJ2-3,CASSLGPTIRTDTQYF,TGTGCCAGCAGCTTGGGACCTACCATCCGAACAGATACGCAGTATTTT
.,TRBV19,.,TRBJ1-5,CASSMGPGHQPQHF,TGTGCCAGTAGTATGGGGCCGGGGCATCAGCCCCAGCATTTT
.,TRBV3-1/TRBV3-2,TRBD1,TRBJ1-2,CASSLSGGTGGHYGYTF,TGTGCCAGCAGCCTAAGTGGTGGGACAGGGGGTCACTATGGCTACACCTTC
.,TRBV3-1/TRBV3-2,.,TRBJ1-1,CASSQDPKANTEAFF,TGTGCCAGCAGCCAAGACCCAAAAGCGAACACTGAAGCTTTCTTT
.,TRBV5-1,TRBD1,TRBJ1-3,CASSETGTGNTIYF,TGCGCCAGCAGCGAGACAGGGACTGGAAACACCATATATTTT
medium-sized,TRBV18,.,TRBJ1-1,CASSPSGGNTEAFF,TGTGCCAGCTCACCGTCGGGGGGAAACACTGAAGCTTTCTTT
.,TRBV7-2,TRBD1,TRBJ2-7,CASSPNRGPYEQYF,TGTGCCAGCAGCCCAAACAGGGGGCCCTACGAGCAGTACTTC
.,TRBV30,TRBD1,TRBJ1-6,CAWAGQPNSPLHF,TGTGCCTGGGCGGGACAGCCAAATTCACCCCTCCACTTT
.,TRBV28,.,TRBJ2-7,CASSFSAYEQYF,TGTGCCAGCAGTTTTTCAGCCTACGAGCAGTACTTC
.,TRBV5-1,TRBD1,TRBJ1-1,CASSLDGQGNTEAFF,TGCGCCAGCAGCTTGGATGGACAGGGGAACACTGAAGCTTTCTTT
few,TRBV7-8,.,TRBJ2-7,CASSLDLGNEQYF,TGTGCCAGCAGCTTAGATTTGGGTAACGAGCAGTACTTC
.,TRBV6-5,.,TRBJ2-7,CASSYDSRAYEQYF,TGTGCCAGCAGTTACGATAGCAGGGCCTACGAGCAGTACTTC
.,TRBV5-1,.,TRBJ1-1,CASSDGRPNTEAFF,TGCGCCAGCAGCGATGGACGGCCGAACACTGAAGCTTTCTTT
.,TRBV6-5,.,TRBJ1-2,CASSSGRWSNGYTF,TGTGCCAGCAGTTCCGGACGGTGGTCTAATGGCTACACCTTC
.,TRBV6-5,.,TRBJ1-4,CASRDGANEKLFF,TGTGCCAGCAGGGACGGTGCTAATGAAAAACTGTTTTTT
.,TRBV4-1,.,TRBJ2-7,CASSQERTGGGEQYF,TGCGCCAGCAGCCAAGAAAGAACCGGCGGTGGGGAGCAGTACTTC
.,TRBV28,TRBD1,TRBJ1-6,CASRVRDRGNSPLHF,TGTGCCAGCAGGGTTAGGGACAGGGGAAATTCACCCCTCCACTTT